The table lists the clone carrying this T cell receptor beta chain with a few counts. TCR beta CDR3 regions were amplified from RNA transcripts. The HTBI set primed first-round TCR CDR3 RT-PCR. In TCRdb, the multiplex PCR reads were re-called with MiXCR into one record per CDR3 protein. The table records 730,000 or so distinct CDR3 sequences, roughly a sixth of them present only once. The data originate from a study of T cells in Graves' hyperthyroidism and ophthalmopathy. V lost 6 bases, J lost 2 bases, and 16 bases lay in between. Per the germline V gene, CDR1 is SGDLS and CDR2 is YYNGEE. The CDR3 runs 15 residues.

The chain couples TRBV9 to TRBJ2-3; D may correspond to TRBD1 or TRBD2 (6 bases each). The clonotype originates from a woman in her forties or fifties with Graves' hyperthyroidism that later progressed to Graves' ophthalmopathy. The sample taken for sequencing was blood. In DNA, the CDR3 is TGTGCCAGCACGGACGGGGGACATTACACAGATACGCAGTATTTT. This codes for CASTDGGHYTDTQYF.